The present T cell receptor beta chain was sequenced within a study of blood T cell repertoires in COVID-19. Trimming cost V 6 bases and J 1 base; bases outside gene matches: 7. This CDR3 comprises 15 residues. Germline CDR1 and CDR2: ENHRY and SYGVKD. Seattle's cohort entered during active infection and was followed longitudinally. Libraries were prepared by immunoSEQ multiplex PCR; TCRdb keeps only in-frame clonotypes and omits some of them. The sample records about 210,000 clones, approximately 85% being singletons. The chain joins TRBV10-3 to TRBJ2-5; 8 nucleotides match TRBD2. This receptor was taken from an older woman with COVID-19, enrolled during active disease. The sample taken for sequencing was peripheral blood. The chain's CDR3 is CAISQAGEGQETQYF. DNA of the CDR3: TGTGCCATCAGCCAAGCGGGAGAAGGCCAAGAGACCCAGTACTTC.